The sequence of this T cell receptor (beta chain) was determined in a study of shared clonotypes between healthy human individuals. The overall study: A couple of women and a few men aged 18 to 49 served as donors.

Each sample came from a Caucasian adult donor living in Nashville, Tennessee. Original methodology: Quality scores were absent from the junction-only immunoSEQ sequences, so filtering differed. Data came from immunoSEQ multiplex PCR; TCRdb stores just in-frame clones and leaves some out. V, J and clone size are taken as reported in that table, and D and trimming were inferred from the DNA itself. The sample carries 2 million to 2.5 million clones, less than 95% recorded once. This CDR3 is 12 amino acids long. Germline values: CDR1 MNHNS, CDR2 SASEGT. V shed 4 bases and J shed 5 bases, with 6 bases lying between them.

This rearrangement joins TRBV6-1 to TRBJ2-1; D remains unclear. This clonotype originated in a man aged 18-30 years in good health. Some clones in this sample may be carry-over from other donors' samples. Sequencing was performed on naive CD4+ T cells from PBMCs. The subset denotes: CD45RA+ positively selected. The CDR3 nucleotides are TGTGCCAGCAGTGGCGGAAACAATGAGCAGTTCTTC. It codes for CASSGGNNEQFF.